This TCR beta chain was recovered during a study of shared clonotypes between healthy human individuals. The CDR3 sequence is 14 residues long. Deletions cut 0 bases from V and 2 bases from J, with 4 bases between. In germline, CDR1 is MNHEY, CDR2 SMNVEV (reference sequence). Using immunoSEQ multiplex PCR, the repertoire was profiled, and TCRdb retains in-frame clones only, with some absent. The sample records about 1.5 million clones, over 95% being singletons. Among the donors, all were Caucasian adults who lived in Nashville, Tennessee. The gene calls are TRBV27 and TRBJ2-2; unclear D gene. The sequenced sample was naive CD4+ T cells sorted from blood. The subset is: CD45RA+ positively selected. This sequence was found in a man younger than 45 in good health. CDR3 sequence (DNA): TGTGCCAGCAGTTTATCTATAAACACCGGGGAGCTGTTTTTT. Residues: CASSLSINTGELFF.